One sample yielded the 32 T cell receptor beta chains listed below, sequenced in a study of read filtering for tumor transcriptome and immune sequencing (dated by TCRdb to about 2020). TCRdb names Illumina HiSeq 4000 as the instrument used. TCR libraries were constructed from approximately 0.4 ug RNA using the Immunoverse kit, and molecular barcoded adaptors covering alpha/delta and beta/gamma chains were employed. Using fastp at Q25 and MiXCR, TCRdb reprocessed the public reads and kept productive beta chains. When rows share a CDR3 protein, they turn into one entry using the most common DNA and genes. The sample table shows tens of thousands of distinct CDR3 sequences, and more than 20% are seen once. Of the sample, approximately 18% falls within the top ten clones. Sequencing used a population of CD138-negative cells sorted from bone marrow. Taken with the paper, the label for cell subset or site translates to: bone marrow mononuclear cells depleted of CD138+ plasma/myeloma cells by negative magnetic selection. The receptor set was obtained from a donor over 35 with multiple myeloma.

V gene TRBV20-1 combines with J gene TRBJ2-1, with 7 nucleotides matching TRBD2. The CDR3 runs to 14 residues. Trimming took 6 bases from V and 8 from J; bases not matched to a gene: 13. The germline V gene has CDR1 DFQATT and CDR2 SNEGSKA (reference sequence). The CDR3 DNA reads TGCAGTGCCCCGCCGTGCGGGAGCTTCCATGAGCAGTTCTTC. Translated: CSAPPCGSFHEQFF.

A few counts support this clonotype. This chain joins TRBV4-1 and TRBJ1-2; D is unclear. V lost 0 bases to trimming and J lost 6 bases, with 11 bases between them. The germline gives CDR1 MGHRA, CDR2 YSYEKL. This CDR3 region has 14 residues. The CDR3 nucleotides read TGCGCCAGCAGCCAAGATTTTGGGCCAGATGGCTACACCTTC. This codes for CASSQDFGPDGYTF.

Remarks on this clonotype: In this CDR3 the conserved last residue, phenylalanine or tryptophan, is missing, so a read error is likely. This chain joins TRBV29-1 and TRBJ1-2, with D tentatively TRBD1 (5 bases). The CDR3 is 14 residues long. With 4 bases removed from V and 3 bases from J, the gap between germline ends came to 15 bases. CDR1 and CDR2 (germline): SQVTM, ANQGSEA. For the CDR3, the DNA is TGCAGCGTTGGCGGGGGGGTGGTTGACTATGGCTACACCCTC. Translating it yields CSVGGGVVDYGYTL.

This clonotype was counted at least ten times. This chain connects TRBV29-1 to TRBJ2-5, with D tentatively TRBD2 (6 bases). The CDR3 is 15 amino acids. From germline, CDR1 is SQVTM and CDR2 ANQGSEA. With 0 bases removed from V and 2 bases from J, the gap between germline ends came to 13 bases. CDR3 residues: CSVEEGGGPQETQYF. Written as DNA, the CDR3 is TGCAGCGTTGAAGAAGGCGGAGGGCCTCAAGAGACCCAGTACTTC.

In regard to this clonotype: The germline gene is not matched at one end of the junction; a read error may be the cause. The chain combines TRBV29-1 with TRBJ2-3; 7 nucleotides agree with TRBD1. CDR3 length: 17 amino acids. From germline, CDR1 is SQVTM and CDR2 ANQGSEA. The CDR3 sequence: CSVEDPAGTATTDTPHF. CDR3 nucleotides: TGCAGCGTTGAAGATCCGGCCGGGACAGCCACCACAGATACGCCGCATTTT.

This clonotype was recorded many times. This chain uses TRBV6-6 with TRBJ2-3, with D perhaps TRBD2 (6 bases). The length of the CDR3 is 12 residues. Germline loops: CDR1 MNHNY, CDR2 SVGAGI (reference sequence). V dropped 5 bases and J dropped 5 bases, with 8 bases sitting between them. CDR3 region: CASSGSGDTQYF. CDR3 nucleotide sequence: TGTGCCAGCAGTGGTAGCGGAGATACGCAGTATTTT.

The sample holds many counts of this clonotype. The rearrangement uses TRBV12-3 or TRBV12-4 and TRBJ1-4; no clear D gene. The CDR3 is 12 amino acids. V gave up 2 bases and J gave up 17 bases, with 15 bases separating them. The CDR3 DNA reads as TGTGCCAGCAGTTTAAACCGGGGAAAGCCCTTTTTT. The encoded protein is CASSLNRGKPFF.

This clonotype has at least ten counts. The J gene is TRBJ2-4, the V gene TRBV20-1; D uncertain. CDR3 size: 13 residues. Trimming cost V 6 bases and J 4 bases, with 13 bases left between them. The germline CDR1 and CDR2 sequences are DFQATT and SNEGSKA (reference sequence). For the CDR3, the DNA is TGCAGTGCCTCCCCCCCGGGTAAAAACATTCAGTACTTC. Translated, it gives CSASPPGKNIQYF.

This clonotype was seen ten or more times. The chain combines TRBV12-3 or TRBV12-4 with TRBJ1-5; a possible D gene is TRBD1 (5 bases). V lost 5 bases to trimming and J lost 7 bases, with 15 bases between them. The CDR3 is made up of 14 amino acids. This CDR3 reads CASSTFRAGQPQHF. The CDR3 DNA sequence: TGTGCCAGCAGTACTTTCAGGGCGGGCCAGCCCCAGCATTTT.

In its sample, this clonotype was seen many times. The chain combines TRBV7-9 with TRBJ1-1; the D gene is possibly TRBD1 (5 bases). CDR1 SEHNR and CDR2 FQNEAQ come from the germline V gene (reference sequence). V lost 4 bases to trimming and J lost 6 bases, with 12 bases between them. CDR3 length equals 13 residues. CDR3 coding DNA: TGTGCCAGCAGCTGGGCCGGGGGGGCTGAAGCTTTCTTT. This codes for CASSWAGGAEAFF.

This clonotype was recorded many times. The V and J genes are TRBV10-3 and TRBJ2-5, with D uncertain. This CDR3 spans 14 amino acids. The ends were cut back, 7 bases at V and 4 bases at J, with 16 bases in the middle. Germline CDR1 is ENHRY and CDR2 is SYGVKD. This CDR3 reads CAITPSPLGETQYF. CDR3 DNA: TGTGCCATCACCCCATCCCCGCTGGGAGAGACCCAGTACTTC.

In its sample, this clonotype was seen a few times. This chain uses TRBV6-5 with TRBJ1-1; D may be TRBD1 (5 bases). CDR3 size: 13 residues. The V end was cut by 6 bases, the J end by 0 bases, with 8 bases between. CDR1 is MNHEY, CDR2 SVGAGI, per germline. CDR3 DNA sequence: TGTGCCAGCAGGCAGGGATTGAACACTGAAGCTTTCTTT. Its translation is CASRQGLNTEAFF.

A word on this clonotype: It is likely a read error: a sequence one base away is far more abundant. The CDR3 sequence is CASSEPWGRYNEQLF. The CDR3 DNA reads TGTGCCAGCAGTGAGCCGTGGGGGAGGTACAATGAGCAGCTCTTC. The rearrangement uses TRBV6-5 and TRBJ2-1; D is possibly TRBD2 (6 bases). The CDR3 runs 15 residues. Per the germline V gene, CDR1 is MNHEY and CDR2 is SVGAGI.

As for this clonotype: A read error is possible here, since a much larger clone lies one base away. The CDR3: CASSLSQAYSRGELFF. Here the CDR3 DNA reads TGTGCTAGCAGCTTATCACAAGCATATAGTCGCGGGGAGCTGTTTTTT. The rearrangement links TRBV7-7 to TRBJ2-2; unclear D gene. The CDR3 consists of 16 residues. The germline CDR1 and CDR2 sequences are SSHAT and FNYEAQ (reference sequence).

This clonotype was counted at least ten times. V and J are TRBV12-3 or TRBV12-4 and TRBJ2-3; D gene uncertain. CDR3 length: 11 residues. V was clipped by 5 bases and J by 6 bases, with 6 bases between them. In DNA, the CDR3 is TGTGCCAGCAGTCGGGCGGATACGCAGTATTTT. This translates into CASSRADTQYF.

V is TRBV9 and J is TRBJ2-5; TRBD2 is a possible D gene (5 bases). Germline V CDR1 and CDR2: SGDLS, YYNGEE. V gave up 3 bases and J gave up 2 bases, with 23 bases separating them. This CDR3 region has 18 residues. The CDR3 loop is CASSAPGEIAAEQETQYF. The CDR3 DNA sequence: TGTGCCAGCAGCGCCCCCGGGGAGATTGCGGCGGAACAAGAGACCCAGTACTTC.

Worth noting for this clonotype: Since no conserved phenylalanine or tryptophan closes the CDR3, a read error is the likely cause. The gene calls are TRBV30 and TRBJ2-7; D possibly matches TRBD1 or TRBD2 (7 bases each). The CDR3 is 14 amino acids. Trimming removed 4 bases at V and 1 base at J, with 14 bases between. Germline lookup yields CDR1 GTSNPN and CDR2 SVGIG (reference sequence). CDR3 bases: TGTGCCTGGAACTCAGGGGGGGGATCCTACGAGCAGTACCTC. Its protein is CAWNSGGGSYEQYL.

As for this clonotype: With a far larger clone one base away, a read error is the likely cause. V gene TRBV12-3 or TRBV12-4 combines with J gene TRBJ2-3; D remains unclear. The CDR3 sequence is 12 residues long. The CDR3 here is CASSELTDTQCF. The CDR3 nucleotides are TGTGCCAGCAGTGAACTTACAGATACGCAGTGTTTT.

This clonotype occurred many times. V and J are TRBV29-1 and TRBJ1-1; a weak D match, TRBD1 (6 bases). This CDR3 comprises 11 residues. The germline V and J ends were trimmed by 7 bases and 6 bases, with 12 bases remaining between them. The germline gives CDR1 SQVTM, CDR2 ANQGSEA. The CDR3, as DNA: TGCAGCGGGACAGTGGGCCCTGAAGCTTTCTTT. This translates into CSGTVGPEAFF.

This clonotype was seen more than once but under ten times. This chain connects TRBV7-9 to TRBJ2-3, with D hard to call. Trimming pared 4 bases from V and 2 bases from J, leaving 13 bases between. This CDR3 is built from 15 residues. The germline gives CDR1 SEHNR, CDR2 FQNEAQ (reference sequence). For the CDR3, the DNA is TGTGCCAGCAGCTCAATTACCCCTCCCACAGATACGCAGTATTTT. As protein: CASSSITPPTDTQYF.

This clonotype was observed a handful of times. The V and J genes are TRBV12-3 or TRBV12-4 and TRBJ2-7; 7 nucleotides align to TRBD1. This CDR3 comprises 12 residues. After removal of 5 bases from V and 4 bases from J, the junction contained 2 bases not matched to a gene. The CDR3 DNA is TGTGCCAGCAGTCGGGGACAGTACGAGCAGTACTTC. Translating gives CASSRGQYEQYF.

Many counts were recorded for this clonotype. J is TRBJ2-1 and V is TRBV4-2; D is ambiguous. V was pared by 4 bases and J by 7 bases, with 8 bases between. CDR3 length equals 12 residues. Germline assignment: CDR1 LGHNA and CDR2 YNFKEQ. The CDR3 DNA is TGTGCCAGCAGCCCGACTCCTAATGAGCAGTTCTTC. It is translated as CASSPTPNEQFF.

This clonotype was picked up a small number of times. The V call is TRBV20-1, the J call TRBJ2-3; no clear D gene. CDR1 DFQATT and CDR2 SNEGSKA come from the germline V gene (reference sequence). V was shortened by 3 bases and J by 6 bases, with 13 bases between the two germline ends. This CDR3 is 13 amino acids long. Here the CDR3 DNA reads TGCAGTGCTAGGGGGTTAGCTGTCGATACGCAGTATTTT. This codes for CSARGLAVDTQYF.

Comment on this clonotype: Compared with germline, one end of the junction differs, possibly owing to a read error. The chain has TRBV5-4 and TRBJ2-3; 12 bases fit TRBD2. The CDR3 consists of 15 residues. Germline-derived CDR1 and CDR2 are SGHNT and YYREEE (reference sequence). The CDR3 coding sequence is TGTGCCAACAGACCGGGACTAGCGGGCGCGGATACGCAGTGTTTT. Translation: CANRPGLAGADTQCF.

A note on this clonotype: A read error may be the cause here, since a much bigger clone is one base away. This rearrangement joins TRBV3-1 to TRBJ2-2, with 9 bases matching TRBD2. The CDR3 length is 17 residues. Unmatched junction bases numbered 6, after V lost 4 bases and J lost 0 bases. Per the germline V gene, CDR1 is LGHDT and CDR2 is YNNKEL (reference sequence). CDR3 DNA: TGTGCCAGCAGCCCAATCGGACTAGCGACGAACACCGGGGAGCTGTTTTTT. This sequence encodes CASSPIGLATNTGELFF.

The J gene is TRBJ2-3, the V gene TRBV6-1; D might be TRBD1 or TRBD2, each matching 6 bases. Germline assignment: CDR1 MNHNS and CDR2 SASEGT. V dropped 3 bases and J dropped 4 bases, with 14 bases sitting between them. The CDR3 extends over 15 amino acids. CDR3 DNA sequence: TGTGCCAGCAGTGATGGGGGCAGGGAGGCAGATACGCAGTATTTT. This sequence encodes CASSDGGREADTQYF.

Worth noting for this clonotype: This may be a read error, as it is one base from a much larger clone. The chain recombines TRBV6-1 with TRBJ2-2; possibly TRBD2 for D (6 bases). CDR1 MNHNS and CDR2 SASEGT come from the germline V gene. This CDR3 contains 16 residues. The CDR3 reads CASVLMAGSNTGELLF. The CDR3 DNA follows: TGTGCCAGCGTTTTGATGGCGGGGTCGAACACCGGGGAGCTGCTTTTT.

The chain uses TRBV13 and TRBJ2-7; 8 bases fit TRBD1. Germline V gives CDR1 PRHDT, CDR2 FYEKMQ (reference sequence). This CDR3 is 15 amino acids long. Trimming cost V 3 bases and J 6 bases; bases outside gene matches: 10. In DNA form, the CDR3 reads TGTGCCAGCAGCTTGATGACAGGGGTATTACGCGAGCAGTACTTC. Translated, it gives CASSLMTGVLREQYF.

Notes on this clonotype: This CDR3 is missing its conserved last phenylalanine or tryptophan, likely due to a read error. V usage is TRBV11-1 and J usage is TRBJ2-3; 8 bases align to TRBD1. Per the germline V gene, CDR1 is SGHAT and CDR2 is FQDESV (reference sequence). This CDR3 comprises 15 residues. The CDR3 protein is CASSLEGQATDTQYL. The CDR3 nucleotides read TGCGCCAGCAGCTTAGAGGGACAGGCCACAGATACGCAGTATCTT.

This clonotype showed up many times. This chain joins TRBV5-4 and TRBJ2-7; D possibly uses TRBD1 or TRBD2 (6 bases each). The V gene lost 0 bases and the J gene lost 3 bases, with 10 bases spanning the gap. There are 14 residues in the CDR3. Germline assignment: CDR1 SGHNT and CDR2 YYREEE (reference sequence). CDR3 sequence (DNA): TGTGCCAGCAGCTTGGCAAGGGGGGACTACGAGCAGTACTTC. This sequence encodes CASSLARGDYEQYF.

Points on this clonotype: This could be a read error, since a much larger clone is one nucleotide away. The chain carries TRBV3-1 and TRBJ1-1; D might be TRBD1 (5 bases). The V gene lost 1 base and the J gene lost 7 bases, with 16 bases spanning the gap. The CDR3 totals 15 residues. Germline V gene sequence: CDR1 LGHDT, CDR2 YNNKEL (reference sequence). CDR3 region: CASSQGPGPTDEAFF. CDR3 bases: TGTGCCAGCAGCCAAGGTCCGGGACCGACCGATGAAGCTTTCTTT.

The V and J genes are TRBV20-1 and TRBJ2-5, with unresolved D. CDR1 DFQATT and CDR2 SNEGSKA come from the germline V gene (reference sequence). The germline V and J ends were trimmed by 2 bases and 5 bases, with 24 bases remaining between them. The CDR3 is 17 amino acids. The chain's CDR3 is CSARPEVGRPSRETQYF. The CDR3 DNA reads TGCAGTGCTAGACCTGAAGTGGGCAGGCCTTCCAGGGAGACCCAGTACTTC.